This note documents a single T cell receptor (beta chain) sequence. This entry is derived from a study of blood T cell repertoires in COVID-19. Study information: COVID-19 samples collected from the United States, Italy and Spain covered acute and convalescent phases. Sample material is recorded as cDNA or gDNA derived from T cells, B-cell-depleted T cells, or PBMCs.

Produced via immunoSEQ multiplex PCR; TCRdb's table is partial and in-frame only. The sample includes a few hundred thousand clones, approximately 82% of them seen just once. The CDR3 is 12 residues long. Deletions cut 4 bases from V and 8 bases from J, with 11 bases between. This sequence joins TRBV12-3 or TRBV12-4 and TRBJ1-2, with D uncertain. What was sequenced was peripheral blood. The TCR sequence derives from a middle-aged woman who had recovered from COVID-19. CDR3 protein: CASSWASRGYTF. The DNA for the CDR3 is TGTGCCAGCAGTTGGGCGAGTCGAGGCTACACCTTC.